This T cell receptor beta chain was profiled in a study of T-cell reconstitution after alpha-beta-depleted transplantation in children. Molecular barcoding with unique molecular identifiers was used for the TCRbeta library. Each CDR3 protein is one row after TCRdb ran MiXCR on the PCR reads. The sample lists 190,000 or so distinct CDR3 sequences; roughly 7.5% were seen once. The CDR3 totals 14 residues. The V gene lost 6 bases and the J gene lost 5 bases, with 13 bases spanning the gap. Germline V gene data show CDR1 as SNHLY and CDR2 as FYNNEI. Sequences were derived from PBMCs from the stem cell graft donor, sampled from the stem cell graft. The source is a human donor who donated a stem cell graft to a child with Wiskott-Aldrich syndrome. The chain is built from TRBV2 and TRBJ1-4; TRBD1 might be the D (5 bases). The chain's CDR3 is CASRNRKPNEKLFF. In nucleotides, the CDR3 is TGTGCCAGCAGGAACAGGAAACCAAATGAAAAACTGTTTTTT.